The entry below describes one T cell receptor beta chain. Its specific antigen is unknown. There are no base qualities to consult, and no much larger clone falls within one base. In Seattle, one collaborating source enrolled patients while the infection was active and tracked those patients longitudinally over the course of disease. Each collaborating institution followed its own protocols to collect whole blood in K2EDTA tubes. For TCRbeta analysis, collaborator samples were shipped as frozen whole blood, as isolated PBMCs, or as DNA extracted from either sample type. The data belong to a study of blood T cell repertoires in COVID-19 (dated by TCRdb to about 2020). With respect to the entire study: Collaborator samples came from the United States, Italy and Spain and covered acute and convalescent phases of COVID-19. The material from the prospective study consisted of cDNA or gDNA derived from T cells, B-cell-depleted T cells, or PBMCs. Subjects who had been exposed to COVID-19, were actively infected with it, or had recovered from it provided the deeply sampled blood TCRbeta repertoires that made up the dataset. The repertoires were made available in a free public database intended to serve as a resource for research on the immune response to SARS-CoV-2. The samples were drawn from two sources: the first 160 participants of the ongoing ImmuneRACE study, and 1,000 to 1,500 subjects contributed by 6 global collaborators. The sample metadata nearly always contained a de-identified subject ID, COVID-19 status, age in years and sex. Where available, HLA class I and class II types were obtained from metadata supplied by the sample provider rather than from assay-based typing.

TCRbeta CDR3 regions were amplified from genomic DNA by means of the immunoSEQ Assay, a bias-controlled multiplex PCR. Processing in the source paper ran as follows. The number of nucleated cells in each sample was estimated from the amplification of reference gene primers within the assay. Sequence reads were collapsed and filtered to measure the absolute abundance of every unique TCRbeta CDR3 rearrangement. For each sample, productive Simpson clonality was calculated by taking the square root of Simpson's diversity index across productive rearrangements. Drawn from immuneACCESS, this table holds only the in-frame rearrangements with V and J called that TCRdb kept. Clones are partly lost; checked studies trace under half to an unresolved V gene and leave the rest unexplained. D and trimming come from the DNA, and the V and J calls and clone size come from that table. Within this sample are approximately 110,000 clones, with approximately 89% of them counted one time only. The ten largest clones take up approximately 3% of the sample.

Overall study results and their limits: Clinical and demographic metadata were provided uncurated, with the amount varying by source and participant.

From a lookup of the germline V gene, CDR1 and CDR2 are SGHRS and YFSETQ. The germline V and J ends show losses of 2 bases and 0 bases respectively, and no gene match explains 14 bases of the junction. Measured from the cysteine to the phenylalanine, the CDR3 is 19 residues long. The DNA shown is the 57-base CDR3, in frame from base 1. The chain is made from TRBV5-1 and TRBJ2-3, and 8 bases in between align with TRBD2. The clonotype originates from a woman of 80 years or more with COVID-19, enrolled during active disease. Sequenced: peripheral blood. The nucleotide sequence is given as TGCGCCAGCAGCTTTACCATATCCGGACTAGCCGACAGCACAGATACGCAGTATTTT. This encodes CASSFTISGLADSTDTQYF.